This T cell receptor beta chain is drawn from a study of OX40 agonist ivuxolimab in advanced cancers. Study-wide background: With a range of roughly 20 to 80, age averaged about 58 years, and 65% to 90% were male. Findings of the study overall: Among the nonresponders, some also had low normalized T-cell clonal expansion. On average, CD8+ T cells had more expanded clones than CD4+. Patients with a partial response at 0.1-3.0 mg/kg had among the lowest clonal expansion.

Repertoires were generated with immunoSEQ multiplex PCR, while TCRdb's copy carries only in-frame clones and drops some. The sample records about 27,000 clones, about 86% being singletons. The table lists this clone with a few counts. Its antigen is not identified. The CDR3 has 18 amino acids. V shed 3 bases and J 2 bases; nucleotides not matched to a gene: 9. The V gene's germline CDR1 is SGHTA and CDR2 FQGTGA. J is TRBJ2-1 and V is TRBV7-3; 11 nucleotides align to TRBD2. The source of this sequence is an adult with an advanced solid tumor such as melanoma, head and neck, liver or kidney cancer. The sample consisted of CD4+ or CD8+ T cells sorted from blood, taken in a trial of the OX40 agonist ivuxolimab. The CDR3 DNA is TGTGCCAGCAGCTTCCTAGCGGGGGGCTCCTCACCCTACAATGAGCAGTTCTTC. Translated, it gives CASSFLAGGSSPYNEQFF.